The clone carrying this TCR beta chain has a handful of counts. These data are taken from a study of identical twins. Germline V CDR1 and CDR2: SGHTA, FQGNSA. The CDR3 runs to 13 residues. The ends were cut back, 5 bases at V and 4 bases at J, with 11 bases in the middle. Template switching created a universal primer site, and the cDNA included unique molecular identifiers. In TCRdb, the 5' RACE reads were re-called with MiXCR into one record per CDR3 protein. The sample carries some 790,000 distinct CDR3 sequences, around a sixth recorded once. These data were also reused for a study on T cells expressing NK-cell markers. That publication notes: Seven of the eight sequenced donors were HCMV-seropositive; one was seronegative. Sorting of alpha-beta TCR T cells alone was achieved in several experiments with an anti-gamma-delta TCR antibody.

The V call is TRBV7-2, the J call TRBJ1-1; D gene ambiguous. The clonotype comes from a woman younger than 35 in good health. The material sequenced was PBMCs. Written as DNA, the CDR3 is TGTGCCAGCAGCGGGGAGAAGGGCACTGAAGCTTTCTTT. Its translation is CASSGEKGTEAFF.